This T cell receptor (beta chain) was obtained from a study of T cell responses to AZD1222 COVID-19 vaccine. The study, taken as a whole, reports: Spike-specific TCR breadth and depth were elevated following two AZD1222 doses. It should be noted that donors were predominantly white British and more often female, and clonal diversity was possibly underestimated. Targeting of unmutated variant regions was reportedly seen in nearly half of spike-specific TCRs.

Second-dose timings of about 4 or about 12 weeks were pooled. CDR1 SGHAT and CDR2 FQNNGV come from the germline V gene. V was cut by 5 bases and J by 2 bases, with 10 bases left in between. The CDR3 has 14 amino acids. Some clones are missing from TCRdb's copy, which holds only in-frame ones; the method was immunoSEQ multiplex PCR. The sample yields about 140,000 clones, around 92% seen once. On this clone itself: Its antigen is as yet unknown.

The J gene is TRBJ1-5, the V gene TRBV11-2; D is ambiguous. Sequencing used peripheral blood, obtained 28 days after the second AZD1222 dose. The TCR comes from an adult who received the AZD1222 COVID-19 vaccine. Here the CDR3 DNA reads TGTGCCAGCAGCCCAAACTCGGGCAATCAGCCCCAGCATTTT. This translates into CASSPNSGNQPQHF.